The sequence of this T cell receptor (beta chain) was determined in a study of T cells after yellow fever vaccination. This clonotype was observed at least ten times. No antigen is known for it. Looked up from germline, CDR1 is SGHAT and CDR2 is FQNNGV. The length of the CDR3 is 14 residues. V dropped 6 bases and J dropped 0 bases, with 10 bases sitting between them. Using its own MiXCR run on the 5' RACE reads, TCRdb lists one record per CDR3 protein. The sample records 450,000 to 550,000 distinct CDR3 sequences, less than 20% being singletons. Study outcomes and limitations: Once the booster was given, most primary-vaccination clones reappeared, at over 95% for CD4 and 88% for CD8.

The specimen comprised PBMCs, sampled 15 days after the yellow fever booster vaccination. This clonotype originated in a man aged 25-45 years who received the YFV17D yellow fever vaccine. This chain uses TRBV11-2 with TRBJ2-3; D unresolved. Written as DNA, the CDR3 is TGTGCCAGCAGTTCTGCGGCCAGCACAGATACGCAGTATTTT. This encodes CASSSAASTDTQYF.